The 21 T cell receptor beta chains below were found in one sample sequenced in a study of T cells in Graves' hyperthyroidism and ophthalmopathy. Using RNA transcripts as the source, TCR beta CDR3 regions were amplified. During a first-round RT-PCR of the TCR CDR3, the HTBI primer set was used. One entry per CDR3 protein results from TCRdb running MiXCR on the multiplex PCR reads. The sample has over 650,000 distinct CDR3 sequences, just under 45% seen once. The sample taken for sequencing was peripheral blood or thyroid tissue (not recorded which). The source is an adult man with Graves' disease, either hyperthyroidism or ophthalmopathy (not recorded which).

This clonotype was recorded at least ten times. The chain joins TRBV7-8 to TRBJ2-5; D not certain. Deletions cut 0 bases from V and 1 base from J, with 6 bases between. The CDR3 is 14 amino acids. Germline V gene sequence: CDR1 SGHVS, CDR2 FQNEAQ. CDR3 sequence: CASSLALGQETQYF. In nucleotides, the CDR3 is TGTGCCAGCAGCTTAGCGCTGGGCCAAGAGACCCAGTACTTC.

This clonotype occurred many times. V and J are TRBV9 and TRBJ1-1; perhaps TRBD1 as D (5 bases). V was cut by 3 bases and J by 2 bases, with 14 bases left in between. The germline V gene has CDR1 SGDLS and CDR2 YYNGEE. This CDR3 contains 15 residues. CDR3 nucleotides: TGTGCCAGCAGCGGACCAGACGGGGCTAACACTGAAGCTTTCTTT. It specifies CASSGPDGANTEAFF. The complete variable domain, with remaining parts taken from reference TRBV9 and TRBJ1-1, reads DSGVTQTPKHLITATGQRVTLRCSPRSGDLSVYWYQQSLDQGLQFLIQYYNGEERAKGNILERFSAQQFPDLHSELNLSSLELGDSALYFCASSGPDGANTEAFFGQGTRLTVV.

This chain joins TRBV2 and TRBJ1-2, with TRBD1 matching over 7 bases. Germline V gene sequence: CDR1 SNHLY, CDR2 FYNNEI. With V trimmed by 6 bases and J by 4 bases, 8 bases remained unmatched. The CDR3 length is 14 residues. The CDR3 region is CASRPGQSLYGYTF. Here the CDR3 DNA reads TGTGCCAGCAGACCGGGACAGAGTCTCTATGGCTACACCTTC. Complete variable domain (other parts from reference TRBV2 and TRBJ1-2): EPEVTQTPSHQVTQMGQEVILRCVPISNHLYFYWYRQILGQKVEFLVSFYNNEISEKSEIFDDQFSVERPDGSNFTLKIRSTKLEDSAMYFCASRPGQSLYGYTFGSGTRLTVV.

This sequence joins TRBV15 and TRBJ1-2; 7 bases line up with TRBD1. Germline-derived CDR1 and CDR2 are LNHNV and YYDKDF (reference sequence). Trimming removed 2 bases from V and 3 bases from J; junction bases left unmatched: 12. This CDR3 region has 17 residues. DNA for the CDR3: TGTGCCACCAGCAGACCCGGGACAGTACCGAGAGACTATGGCTACACCTTC. Amino acid sequence: CATSRPGTVPRDYGYTF.

The CDR3 spells CASSPSGTGVNYGYTF. The CDR3 DNA sequence: TGCGCCAGCAGCCCATCCGGGACAGGGGTGAACTATGGCTACACCTTC. The gene calls are TRBV5-1 and TRBJ1-2; 10 bases fit TRBD1. The CDR3 is 16 amino acids. Germline V lookup: CDR1 SGHRS, CDR2 YFSETQ. V dropped 4 bases and J dropped 2; count of bases not matched to a gene: 8.

Details on this clonotype: Relative to the germline gene, one junction end is altered; a read error may explain this. The CDR3 DNA reads TGTGCCAGCAGTTCGGACAAGCCGAACACCGGGGAGCTGTTTTTT. This codes for CASSSDKPNTGELFF. The V call is TRBV10-2, the J call TRBJ2-2; D might be TRBD1 (5 bases). This CDR3 spans 15 amino acids. CDR1 and CDR2 from the germline V gene are WSHSY and SAAADI.

V usage is TRBV12-5 and J usage is TRBJ1-1, with no clear D. The CDR3 sequence is 11 residues long. V was shortened by 5 bases and J by 5 bases, with 6 bases between the two germline ends. In germline, CDR1 is LGHNT, CDR2 FRNRAP. CDR3 protein: CASGPGTEAFF. The DNA for the CDR3 is TGTGCTAGTGGTCCCGGTACTGAAGCTTTCTTT.

This clonotype was detected a few times. This chain uses TRBV10-3 with TRBJ2-6; 10 nucleotides agree with TRBD2. The length of the CDR3 is 17 residues. V dropped 10 bases and J dropped 0; count of bases not matched to a gene: 9. Germline lookup yields CDR1 ENHRY and CDR2 SYGVKD. Here the CDR3 DNA reads TGTGCCACGTGGACTAGCGGTACCAACTCTGGGGCCAACGTCCTGACTTTC. Its protein is CATWTSGTNSGANVLTF.

Many counts were recorded for this clonotype. This rearrangement joins TRBV10-3 to TRBJ1-5; perhaps TRBD1 as D (6 bases). The CDR3 is 14 residues long. Germline values: CDR1 ENHRY, CDR2 SYGVKD. Trimming removed 4 bases at V and 2 bases at J, with 9 bases between. CDR3 in amino acids: CAISAQGRNQPQHF. The CDR3 nucleotides read TGTGCCATCAGTGCACAGGGCCGCAATCAGCCCCAGCATTTT.

In its sample, this clonotype was seen a few times. J is TRBJ1-2 and V is TRBV6-5; 7 bases fit TRBD1. The V gene's germline CDR1 is MNHEY and CDR2 SVGAGI. V gave up 5 bases and J gave up 7 bases; unmatched junction bases: 10. This CDR3 comprises 14 residues. In nucleotides, the CDR3 is TGTGCCAGCAGTGGGCCGACAGGGAGTGGTGGCTACACCTTC. Translated: CASSGPTGSGGYTF.

This clonotype was counted between two and nine times. This chain uses TRBV7-9 with TRBJ1-4, with D perhaps matching TRBD1 (5 bases). CDR1 is SEHNR, CDR2 FQNEAQ, per germline (reference sequence). Trimming pared 5 bases from V and 6 bases from J, leaving 13 bases between. The CDR3 sequence is 14 residues long. The CDR3 protein is CASSAPGGDEKLFF. CDR3 DNA sequence: TGTGCCAGCAGCGCCCCCGGGGGGGATGAAAAACTGTTTTTT. Looking up the rest from reference TRBV7-9 and TRBJ1-4 gives the full variable domain: DTGVSQNPRHKITKRGQNVTFRCDPISEHNRLYWYRQTLGQGPEFLTYFQNEAQLEKSRLLSDRFSAERPKGSFSTLEIQRTEQGDSAMYLCASSAPGGDEKLFFGSGTQLSVL.

This clonotype occurred many times. The V and J genes are TRBV10-3 and TRBJ2-7; TRBD1 matches 8 bases. This CDR3 spans 16 amino acids. The V gene end was trimmed by 1 base and the J gene end by 2 bases; junction bases not matched to a gene: 7. CDR1 and CDR2 (germline): ENHRY, SYGVKD. CDR3 sequence reads: CAISEFRGPLTYEQYF. Written as DNA, the CDR3 is TGTGCCATCAGTGAGTTCAGGGGGCCATTAACCTACGAGCAGTACTTC.

This clonotype turned up a few times. V usage is TRBV16 and J usage is TRBJ1-1, with 7 positions matching TRBD1. The CDR3 totals 14 residues. Germline lookup yields CDR1 KGHSY and CDR2 FQNENV. The junction had 4 bases not matched to a gene; V was cut back by 5 bases and J by 1 base. The CDR3 region has the DNA TGTGCCAGCAGCACCCAGGGGGGGAACACTGAAGCTTTCTTT. This gives the protein CASSTQGGNTEAFF.

The J gene is TRBJ2-5, the V gene TRBV15, with 8 nucleotides matching TRBD1. Germline V gene lookup returns CDR1 LNHNV and CDR2 YYDKDF (reference sequence). With V trimmed by 3 bases and J by 5 bases, 11 bases remained unmatched. The CDR3 contains 16 residues. CDR3 DNA: TGTGCCACCAGCAGGGCCGGGACAGGAGAGAGGGAGACCCAGTACTTC. Encoded protein: CATSRAGTGERETQYF.

The chain carries TRBV7-9 and TRBJ1-1; TRBD1 might be the D (5 bases). CDR1 and CDR2 (germline): SEHNR, FQNEAQ (reference sequence). The CDR3 is 18 residues long. Trimming cost V 1 base and J 1 base, with 19 bases left between them. This CDR3 reads CASSLGGWGKGTNTEAFF. The CDR3 DNA sequence: TGTGCCAGCAGCTTAGGGGGGTGGGGCAAGGGAACGAACACTGAAGCTTTCTTT.

As for this clonotype: It may be a read error: a sequence one base away is much more abundant. The chain is built from TRBV7-9 and TRBJ2-7, with 7 nucleotides matching TRBD1. This CDR3 spans 13 amino acids. From germline, CDR1 is SEHNR and CDR2 FQNEAQ (reference sequence). The CDR3 nucleotides are TGTGCCAGCAGTGGGACAGACTCCTACGTGCAGTACTTC. Amino acid sequence: CASSGTDSYVQYF.

This clonotype was seen a handful of times. This chain links TRBV20-1 with TRBJ2-7; D is unclear. Germline lookup yields CDR1 DFQATT and CDR2 SNEGSKA (reference sequence). This CDR3 is 15 amino acids long. The ends were cut back, 0 bases at V and 3 bases at J, with 15 bases in the middle. CDR3 sequence reads: CSARELAGQIYEQYF. Here the CDR3 DNA reads TGCAGTGCTAGAGAGCTTGCCGGGCAGATCTACGAGCAGTACTTC.

This clonotype came up many times. The chain uses TRBV2 and TRBJ1-2, with D unclear. Trimming left V 2 bases short and J 7 bases short, with 5 bases between. Germline V lookup: CDR1 SNHLY, CDR2 FYNNEI. This CDR3 is built from 11 residues. The CDR3 nucleotides are TGTGCCAGCAGTGAACTTGGTGGCTACACCTTC. Protein product: CASSELGGYTF.

This clonotype was counted only a few times. V is TRBV9 and J is TRBJ1-1, with 11 bases matching TRBD1. V was clipped by 3 bases and J by 7 bases; unmatched bases: 8. Per germline, CDR1 SGDLS and CDR2 YYNGEE. The CDR3 is 15 residues long. CDR3 in amino acids: CASSGSGTGGNEAFF. The DNA of the CDR3 is TGTGCCAGCAGCGGATCCGGGACAGGGGGGAATGAAGCTTTCTTT. The full variable domain, in which reference TRBV9 and TRBJ1-1 provide the parts outside the CDR3, is DSGVTQTPKHLITATGQRVTLRCSPRSGDLSVYWYQQSLDQGLQFLIQYYNGEERAKGNILERFSAQQFPDLHSELNLSSLELGDSALYFCASSGSGTGGNEAFFGQGTRLTVV.

This clonotype has just a few counts. The chain joins TRBV7-9 to TRBJ2-7; 9 bases are shared with TRBD1. This CDR3 is 14 amino acids long. The V gene end was trimmed by 5 bases and the J gene end by 6 bases; junction bases not matched to a gene: 8. Germline CDR1 reads SEHNR; CDR2 reads FQNEAQ (reference sequence). The chain's CDR3 is CASSIRDRAFEQYF. Written as DNA, the CDR3 is TGTGCCAGCAGCATCCGGGACAGGGCATTCGAGCAGTACTTC.

The chain joins TRBV9 to TRBJ1-3; D is ambiguous. CDR1 and CDR2 (germline): SGDLS, YYNGEE. The CDR3 consists of 17 residues. V shed 0 bases and J shed 0 bases, with 13 bases lying between them. The CDR3 DNA reads as TGTGCCAGCAGCGTAGAAAGGGTGCCCTTCTCTGGAAACACCATATATTTT. This sequence encodes CASSVERVPFSGNTIYF.